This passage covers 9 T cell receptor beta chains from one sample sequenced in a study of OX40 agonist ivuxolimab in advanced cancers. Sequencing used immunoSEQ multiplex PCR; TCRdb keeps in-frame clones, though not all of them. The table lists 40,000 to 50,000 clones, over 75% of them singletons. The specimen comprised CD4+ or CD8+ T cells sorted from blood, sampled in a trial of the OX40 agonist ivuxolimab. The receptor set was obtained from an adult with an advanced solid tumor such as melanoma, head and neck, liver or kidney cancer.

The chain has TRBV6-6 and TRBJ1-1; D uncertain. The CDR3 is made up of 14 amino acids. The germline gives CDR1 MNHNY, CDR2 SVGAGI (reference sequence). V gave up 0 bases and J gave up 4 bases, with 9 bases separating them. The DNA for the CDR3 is TGTGCCAGCAGTTACTCGAGCGTGGCCACTGAAGCTTTCTTT. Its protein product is CASSYSSVATEAFF.

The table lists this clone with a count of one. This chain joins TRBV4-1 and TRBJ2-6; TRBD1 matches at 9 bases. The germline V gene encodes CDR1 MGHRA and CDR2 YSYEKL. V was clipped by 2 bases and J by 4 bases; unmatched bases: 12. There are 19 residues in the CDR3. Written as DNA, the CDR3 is TGCGCCAGCAGCCAACAAGCCGCCGGGACAGGGTTCGGGGCCAACGTCCTGACTTTC. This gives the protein CASSQQAAGTGFGANVLTF.

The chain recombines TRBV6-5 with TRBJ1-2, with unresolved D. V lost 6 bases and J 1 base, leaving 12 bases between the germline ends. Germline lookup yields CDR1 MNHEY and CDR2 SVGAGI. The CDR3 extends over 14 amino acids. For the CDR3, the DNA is TGTGCCAGCAGGCCAGACGGAGTTAACTATGGCTACACCTTC. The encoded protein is CASRPDGVNYGYTF.

As DNA, the CDR3 is TGTGCCAGCAGTGAATGGTCGGGGTTTCAGCCCCAGCATTTT. Amino acids: CASSEWSGFQPQHF. The rearrangement uses TRBV6-1 and TRBJ1-5; D is uncertain. The length of the CDR3 is 14 residues. Trimming took 2 bases from V and 6 from J, leaving 11 bases between them. The V gene's germline CDR1 is MNHNS and CDR2 SASEGT.

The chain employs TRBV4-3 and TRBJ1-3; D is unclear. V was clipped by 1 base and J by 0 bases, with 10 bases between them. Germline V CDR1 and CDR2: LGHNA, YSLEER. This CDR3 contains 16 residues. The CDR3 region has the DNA TGCGCCAGCAGCCAAGTGGGTGTAGGCTCTGGAAACACCATATATTTT. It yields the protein CASSQVGVGSGNTIYF.

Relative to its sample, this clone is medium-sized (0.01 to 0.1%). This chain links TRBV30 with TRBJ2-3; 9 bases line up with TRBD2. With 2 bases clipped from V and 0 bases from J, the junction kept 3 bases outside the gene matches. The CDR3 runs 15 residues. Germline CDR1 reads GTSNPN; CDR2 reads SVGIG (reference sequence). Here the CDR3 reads CAWSRLAASTDTQYF. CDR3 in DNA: TGTGCCTGGAGTCGACTAGCGGCAAGCACAGATACGCAGTATTTT.

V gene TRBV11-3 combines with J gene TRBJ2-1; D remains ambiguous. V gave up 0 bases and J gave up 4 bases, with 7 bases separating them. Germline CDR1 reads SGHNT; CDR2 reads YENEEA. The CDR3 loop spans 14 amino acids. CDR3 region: CASSLDLYYNEQFF. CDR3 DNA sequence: TGTGCCAGCAGCTTAGATCTGTATTACAATGAGCAGTTCTTC.

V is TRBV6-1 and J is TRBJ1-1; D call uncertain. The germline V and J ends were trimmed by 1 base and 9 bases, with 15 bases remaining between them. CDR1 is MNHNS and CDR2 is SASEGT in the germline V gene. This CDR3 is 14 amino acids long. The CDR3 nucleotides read TGTGCCAGCAGTGAAGGGACGGGAACAGCCAAAGCTTTCTTT. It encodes CASSEGTGTAKAFF.

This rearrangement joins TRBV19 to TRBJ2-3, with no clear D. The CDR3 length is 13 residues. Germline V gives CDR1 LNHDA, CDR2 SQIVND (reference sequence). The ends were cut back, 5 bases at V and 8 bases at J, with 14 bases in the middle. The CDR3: CASSELVGSTQYF. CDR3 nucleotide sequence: TGTGCCAGTAGTGAGCTCGTGGGCAGTACGCAGTATTTT.